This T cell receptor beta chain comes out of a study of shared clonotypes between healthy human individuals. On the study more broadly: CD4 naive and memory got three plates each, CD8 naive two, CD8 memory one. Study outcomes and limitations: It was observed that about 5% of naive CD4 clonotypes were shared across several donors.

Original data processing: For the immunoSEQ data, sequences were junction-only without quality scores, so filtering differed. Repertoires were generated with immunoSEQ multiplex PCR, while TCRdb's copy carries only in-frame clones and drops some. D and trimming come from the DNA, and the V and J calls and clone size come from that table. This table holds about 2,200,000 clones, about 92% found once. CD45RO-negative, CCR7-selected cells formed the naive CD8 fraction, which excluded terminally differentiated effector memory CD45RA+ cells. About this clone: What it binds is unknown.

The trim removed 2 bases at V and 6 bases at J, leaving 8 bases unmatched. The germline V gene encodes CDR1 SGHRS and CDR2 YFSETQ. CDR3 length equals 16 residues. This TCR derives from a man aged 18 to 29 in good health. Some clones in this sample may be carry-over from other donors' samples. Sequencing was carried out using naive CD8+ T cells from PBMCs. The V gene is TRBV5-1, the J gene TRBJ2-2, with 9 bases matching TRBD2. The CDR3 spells CASSFPGAGGAGELFF. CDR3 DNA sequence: TGCGCCAGCAGCTTCCCCGGGGCGGGAGGGGCCGGGGAGCTGTTTTTT.